This TCR beta chain was profiled in a study of blood T cell repertoires in COVID-19. This clone was detected only a few times. Per the study methods: Quantification of nucleated cells was approximated via reference gene primer amplification. Clones were read by immunoSEQ multiplex PCR, and TCRdb kept only the in-frame ones, dropping some. Clone size and V and J calls were adopted from that table, with D and trimming inferred from the DNA. There are under 95,000 clones in the sample; approximately 90% occur only once, and approximately 6.4% lies in the top ten. Germline-derived CDR1 and CDR2 are SGDLS and YYNGEE. V lost 0 bases to trimming and J lost 7 bases, with 13 bases between them. This CDR3 spans 14 amino acids.

The sequence came from a woman in her fifties or sixties with acute or convalescent COVID-19. The chain carries TRBV9 and TRBJ1-2; unclear D gene. The source material was peripheral blood. CDR3: CASSVEGGFGGYTF. CDR3 sequence (DNA): TGTGCCAGCAGCGTAGAAGGAGGGTTCGGTGGCTACACCTTC. The full variable domain, rest sourced from reference TRBV9 and TRBJ1-2, is DSGVTQTPKHLITATGQRVTLRCSPRSGDLSVYWYQQSLDQGLQFLIQYYNGEERAKGNILERFSAQQFPDLHSELNLSSLELGDSALYFCASSVEGGFGGYTFGSGTRLTVV.